This TCR beta chain was identified in a study of blood T cell repertoires in COVID-19. Study at large: Nucleic acid was either cDNA or gDNA, and it came from T cells, B-cell-depleted T cells, or PBMCs.

Generated by immunoSEQ multiplex PCR, the TCRdb table keeps only in-frame clones and is missing some. The sample has about 59,000 clones, around 81% seen once. The CDR3 extends over 17 amino acids. Germline V gene lookup returns CDR1 GTSNPN and CDR2 SVGIG (reference sequence). The sequence came from a man aged 60 to 69 with acute or convalescent COVID-19. Material: peripheral blood. This chain uses TRBV30 with TRBJ2-2; 12 bases map to TRBD2. The CDR3 DNA sequence: TGTGCACGGAAAAGGCTAGCGGGGGGGCTCTGGACCGGGGAGCTGTTTTTT. This translates into CARKRLAGGLWTGELFF.